These 27 T cell receptor beta chains were sequenced from one sample in a study of identical twins. One entry per CDR3 protein results from TCRdb running MiXCR on the 5' RACE reads. The table records fewer than 650,000 distinct CDR3 sequences, roughly 9.5% of them present only once. The same sample was also studied in work on yellow fever vaccine responses in identical twins.

Sample: PBMCs. These receptors were collected from a woman aged 18-35 years in good health.

The V call is TRBV21-1, the J call TRBJ2-7; the D call in the table, TRBD2, was not verified against the DNA. TRBV21-1 is classified as a pseudogene. The CDR3 spans 11 residues. The CDR3 spells CASHQAGEQYF. DNA of the CDR3: TGTGCCAGCCATCAGGCGGGCGAGCAGTACTTC.

This clonotype was observed at least ten times. J is TRBJ2-2 and V is TRBV7-6; 12 positions match TRBD2. The V segment lost 2 bases and the J segment 4 bases; nucleotides outside the gene matches: 5. The CDR3 length is 17 residues. The germline gives CDR1 SGHVS, CDR2 FNYEAQ. The CDR3 spells CASSLNMGLAGTGELFF. DNA of the CDR3: TGTGCCAGCAGCTTAAATATGGGACTAGCGGGCACCGGGGAGCTGTTTTTT.

This clonotype was counted a few times. This chain connects TRBV12-2 to TRBJ1-3; the table's D call, TRBD1, was not checked against the DNA. TRBV12-2 is flagged as a pseudogene. The CDR3 loop spans 19 amino acids. The chain's CDR3 is CASRLSPLGGRLFGNTIYF. The CDR3 DNA reads as TGTGCAAGTCGCTTATCCCCTTTAGGGGGGCGATTGTTTGGAAACACCATATATTTT.

The rearrangement joins TRBV6-8 to TRBJ2-7; 8 bases align to TRBD1. CDR3 size: 14 residues. Germline V CDR1 and CDR2: MNHGY, SAAAGT. V shed 10 bases, J shed 3 bases, and the junction held 11 bases outside the gene matches. CDR3 DNA: TGTGCCAACCTGGACGGGGGACAGGACTACGAGCAGTACTTC. Residues: CANLDGGQDYEQYF.

The chain combines TRBV5-6 with TRBJ2-6; TRBD1 agrees at 9 bases. The germline V gene encodes CDR1 SGHDT and CDR2 YYEEEE. The CDR3 contains 18 residues. V was pared by 3 bases and J by 0 bases, with 7 bases of the junction left unmatched. DNA of the CDR3: TGTGCCAGCAGCTCAGGGGGACAGGGATACTCTGGGGCCAACGTCCTGACTTTC. Its protein is CASSSGGQGYSGANVLTF.

The chain carries TRBV11-2 and TRBJ2-5; TRBD1 matches at 7 bases. J lost 8 bases, V lost 3 bases, and 9 bases had no gene match. Germline V gene sequence: CDR1 SGHAT, CDR2 FQNNGV. The CDR3 is made up of 14 amino acids. DNA for the CDR3: TGTGCCAGCAGCTTTAGCCCAAGACAGGGAACCCAGTACTTC. It codes for CASSFSPRQGTQYF. Drawing the rest from reference TRBV11-2 and TRBJ2-5, the complete variable domain is EAGVAQSPRYKIIEKRQSVAFWCNPISGHATLYWYQQILGQGPKLLIQFQNNGVVDDSQLPKDRFSAERLKGVDSTLKIQPAKLEDSAVYLCASSFSPRQGTQYFGPGTRLLVL.

This clonotype was seen more than once but under ten times. The chain carries TRBV20-1 and TRBJ2-3; possible D gene TRBD1, 6 bases. The V end was cut by 2 bases, the J end by 6 bases, with 18 bases between. This CDR3 spans 15 amino acids. Germline lookup yields CDR1 DFQATT and CDR2 SNEGSKA (reference sequence). The CDR3 DNA reads TGCAGTGCTAGACCTGGGGGCTTTTTAGCCGATACGCAGTATTTT. Encoded protein: CSARPGGFLADTQYF.

This clonotype was seen more than once but under ten times. This chain connects TRBV28 to TRBJ2-1; 16 bases are a match to TRBD2. With 9 bases clipped from V and 2 bases from J, the junction kept 1 base outside the gene matches. Germline CDR1 is MDHEN and CDR2 is SYDVKM. The CDR3 extends over 15 amino acids. The chain's CDR3 is CASGTSGRAYNEQFF. For the CDR3, the DNA is TGTGCCAGTGGGACTAGCGGGAGGGCCTACAATGAGCAGTTCTTC.

This clonotype has more than one count but fewer than ten. The genes are TRBV19 and TRBJ2-7; 9 positions match TRBD2. This CDR3 has 16 amino acids. Germline V gene sequence: CDR1 LNHDA, CDR2 SQIVND (reference sequence). Unmatched junction bases numbered 10, after V lost 7 bases and J lost 0 bases. The CDR3 sequence: CASTEAGGRNSYEQYF. The CDR3 DNA is TGTGCCAGTACGGAGGCGGGGGGGCGGAACTCCTACGAGCAGTACTTC.

This clonotype has only a few counts. This chain connects TRBV29-1 to TRBJ2-7, with D perhaps matching TRBD2 (5 bases). The V end was cut by 7 bases, the J end by 3 bases, with 7 bases between. CDR1 and CDR2 from the germline V gene are SQVTM and ANQGSEA. This CDR3 comprises 10 residues. The CDR3 loop is CSAGDYEQYF. The CDR3 bases are TGCAGCGCCGGGGACTACGAGCAGTACTTC.

This chain connects TRBV9 to TRBJ2-7, with 14 bases that match TRBD2. The germline CDR1 and CDR2 sequences are SGDLS and YYNGEE. Losses at the gene ends were 5 bases for V and 7 bases for J; bases not matched to a gene: 11. The CDR3 covers 16 residues. The CDR3 DNA reads as TGTGCCAGCAGTCCGACTAGCGGGAGGGCCGGGGGTGAGCAGTACTTC. Amino acids: CASSPTSGRAGGEQYF.

This clonotype was detected many times. The CDR3 nucleotides read TGCAGCGTTGAACTTGATACGGGTGGTTCCACCTTC. It specifies CSVELDTGGSTF. This chain uses TRBV29-1 with TRBJ1-2; D call uncertain. This CDR3 spans 12 amino acids. Looked up from germline, CDR1 is SQVTM and CDR2 is ANQGSEA. The V gene lost 2 bases and the J gene lost 13 bases, with 17 bases spanning the gap. The full variable domain, rest sourced from reference TRBV29-1 and TRBJ1-2, is SAVISQKPSRDICQRGTSLTIQCQVDSQVTMMFWYRQQPGQSLTLIATANQGSEATYESGFVIDKFPISRPNLTFSTLTVSNMSPEDSSIYLCSVELDTGGSTFGSGTRLTVV.

Ten or more counts support this clonotype. V usage is TRBV29-1 and J usage is TRBJ2-3; D may be TRBD2 (5 bases). V was trimmed by 2 bases and J by 3 bases, leaving 12 bases between them. This CDR3 has 14 amino acids. Germline V gives CDR1 SQVTM, CDR2 ANQGSEA. The CDR3 DNA reads as TGCAGCGTTGAATGGGGTAGCGAGACAGATACGCAGTATTTT. Residues: CSVEWGSETDTQYF.

The J gene is TRBJ2-1, the V gene TRBV5-1, with 7 bases that match TRBD2. Trimming took 3 bases from V and 3 from J; bases not matched to a gene: 3. CDR3 size: 14 residues. CDR1 and CDR2 (germline): SGHRS, YFSETQ. The CDR3 nucleotides read TGCGCCAGCAGCTGGGGGGGACTCTACAATGAGCAGTTCTTC. Its protein product is CASSWGGLYNEQFF.

Regarding this clonotype: At one boundary the junction diverges from the germline segment, which might be a read error. The chain uses TRBV3-1 and TRBJ2-4; D is ambiguous. The CDR3 contains 18 residues. The germline CDR1 and CDR2 sequences are LGHDT and YNNKEL (reference sequence). This CDR3 is CARSFGPKGSLAKNIQYF. The CDR3 DNA reads TGTGCCCGCAGCTTCGGGCCGAAAGGATCCTTAGCCAAAAACATTCAGTACTTC.

There are many counts of this clonotype. V and J are TRBV6-1 and TRBJ2-2; D might be TRBD1 (6 bases). This CDR3 comprises 12 residues. V lost 5 bases and J lost 7, with 8 bases in between. The germline CDR1 and CDR2 sequences are MNHNS and SASEGT. The CDR3 spells CASSTQGGELFF. The CDR3 bases are TGTGCCAGCAGTACACAGGGCGGGGAGCTGTTTTTT.

The table lists this clonotype with a few counts. This chain connects TRBV14 to TRBJ2-7; the match to TRBD2 covers 8 bases. V was clipped by 2 bases and J by 1 base; unmatched bases: 4. This CDR3 region has 15 residues. CDR1 is SGHDN, CDR2 FVKESK, per germline. CDR3 DNA sequence: TGTGCCAGCAGCCAATTTAGCGGGACGTCCTACGAGCAGTACTTC. Encoded protein: CASSQFSGTSYEQYF.

This clonotype was seen at least ten times. This sequence joins TRBV29-1 and TRBJ2-2; D is undetermined. V lost 5 bases, J lost 7 bases, and 11 bases lay in between. The germline V gene encodes CDR1 SQVTM and CDR2 ANQGSEA. The CDR3 runs to 12 residues. CDR3 sequence: CSVSDSGGELFF. The CDR3 nucleotides are TGCAGCGTTTCCGACTCGGGCGGGGAGCTGTTTTTT.

Many counts were recorded for this clonotype. The chain is built from TRBV11-2 and TRBJ2-2; D unclear. CDR1 is SGHAT and CDR2 is FQNNGV in the germline V gene. CDR3 length: 19 amino acids. V lost 4 bases and J 0 bases, leaving 21 bases between the germline ends. CDR3 in amino acids: CASSSGRQAVVSNTGELFF. The CDR3 DNA sequence: TGTGCCAGCAGCTCTGGGCGTCAGGCGGTCGTTTCGAACACCGGGGAGCTGTTTTTT.

This clonotype was found a few times. The chain combines TRBV7-2 with TRBJ1-2; D gene uncertain. Germline values: CDR1 SGHTA, CDR2 FQGNSA. V was trimmed by 4 bases and J by 7 bases, leaving 7 bases between them. The CDR3 runs 11 residues. DNA of the CDR3: TGTGCCAGCAGCTCGTCGGGTGGCTACACCTTC. Its protein is CASSSSGGYTF.

This clonotype was counted between two and nine times. The rearrangement links TRBV12-3 or TRBV12-4 to TRBJ2-2, with 7 bases aligning to TRBD1. The ends lost 6 bases at V and 10 bases at J; junction bases unmatched: 2. The CDR3 spans 11 residues. The CDR3 nucleotides read TGTGCCAGCAGCGGGACAGCGGAGCTGTTTTTT. Protein product: CASSGTAELFF.

This clonotype was detected many times. V gene TRBV20-1 combines with J gene TRBJ2-1; TRBD2 matches 11 bases. This CDR3 has 15 amino acids. Trimming removed 4 bases from V and 6 bases from J; junction bases left unmatched: 8. CDR1 is DFQATT, CDR2 SNEGSKA, per germline (reference sequence). The CDR3 reads CSAIPGTSGLNEQFF. The DNA of the CDR3 is TGCAGTGCTATTCCCGGGACTAGCGGACTCAATGAGCAGTTCTTC.

This clonotype appeared a few times. The V call is TRBV18, the J call TRBJ1-1; 8 bases map to TRBD1. CDR1 is KGHSH, CDR2 LQKENI, per germline. Trimming cost V 3 bases and J 7 bases; bases outside gene matches: 4. The CDR3 has 13 residues. The CDR3 sequence is CASSPGQGLEAFF. The CDR3 DNA follows: TGTGCCAGCTCACCCGGACAGGGCCTTGAAGCTTTCTTT.

CDR3 DNA sequence: TGCAGTGTTACGGTGGGGGGCAATCAGCCCCAGCATTTT. Translating it yields CSVTVGGNQPQHF. The V gene is TRBV20-1, the J gene TRBJ1-5; D possibly corresponds to TRBD1 (5 bases). V was shortened by 7 bases and J by 2 bases, with 12 bases between the two germline ends. CDR1 is DFQATT and CDR2 is SNEGSKA in the germline V gene (reference sequence). This CDR3 has 13 residues.

The chain is built from TRBV4-3 and TRBJ2-7; D is unclear. V lost 0 bases and J lost 3, with 12 bases in between. Looked up from germline, CDR1 is LGHNA and CDR2 is YSLEER. The CDR3 has 15 residues. The chain's CDR3 is CASSQDYGLNYEQYF. The CDR3 DNA is TGCGCCAGCAGCCAAGATTATGGCCTGAACTACGAGCAGTACTTC.

The V and J genes are TRBV2 and TRBJ2-5, with a weak D call TRBD2 (5 bases). The V end was cut by 2 bases, the J end by 8 bases, with 6 bases between. The CDR3 is 11 amino acids. Germline V CDR1 and CDR2: SNHLY, FYNNEI. For the CDR3, the DNA is TGTGCCAGCAGTGAACGGGGAACCCAGTACTTC. This encodes CASSERGTQYF.

This clonotype occurred a few times. The V and J genes are TRBV18 and TRBJ2-5; either TRBD1 or TRBD2 may supply D (6 bases each). V was trimmed by 0 bases and J by 2 bases, leaving 10 bases between them. The CDR3 sequence is 15 residues long. The germline gives CDR1 KGHSH, CDR2 LQKENI. The CDR3 region has the DNA TGTGCCAGCTCACCACCGGGGGGCCGTCAAGAGACCCAGTACTTC. Amino acid sequence: CASSPPGGRQETQYF.